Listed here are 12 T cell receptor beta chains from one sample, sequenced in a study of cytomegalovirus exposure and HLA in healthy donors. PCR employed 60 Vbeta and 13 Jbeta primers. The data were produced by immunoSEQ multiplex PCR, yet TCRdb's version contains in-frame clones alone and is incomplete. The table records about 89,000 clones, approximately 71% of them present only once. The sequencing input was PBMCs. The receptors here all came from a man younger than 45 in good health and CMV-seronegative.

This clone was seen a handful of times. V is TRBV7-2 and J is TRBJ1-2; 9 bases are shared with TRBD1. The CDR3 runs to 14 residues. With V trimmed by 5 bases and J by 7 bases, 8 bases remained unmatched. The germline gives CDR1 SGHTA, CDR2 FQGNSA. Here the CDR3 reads CASSQLGGQGGYTF. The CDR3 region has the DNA TGTGCCAGCAGCCAGCTGGGGGGACAGGGTGGCTACACCTTC.

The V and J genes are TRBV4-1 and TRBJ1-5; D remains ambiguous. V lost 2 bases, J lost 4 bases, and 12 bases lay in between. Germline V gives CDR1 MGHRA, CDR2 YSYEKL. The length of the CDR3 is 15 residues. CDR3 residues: CASSQRQLANQPQHF. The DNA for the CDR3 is TGCGCCAGCAGCCAACGACAACTGGCGAATCAGCCCCAGCATTTT.

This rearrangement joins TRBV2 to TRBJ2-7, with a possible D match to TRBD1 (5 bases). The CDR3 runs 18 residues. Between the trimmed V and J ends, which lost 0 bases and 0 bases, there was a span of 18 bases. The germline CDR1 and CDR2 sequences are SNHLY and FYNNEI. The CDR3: CASSEALQGRRPSYEQYF. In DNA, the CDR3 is TGTGCCAGCAGTGAAGCGCTTCAGGGCAGGCGCCCCTCCTACGAGCAGTACTTC.

CDR3 loop: CASRPGKEGKQYF. The CDR3 region has the DNA TGCGCCAGCAGACCCGGGAAGGAAGGGAAGCAGTACTTC. V and J are TRBV5-1 and TRBJ2-7, with D perhaps TRBD2 (5 bases). The V and J ends lost 5 bases and 8 bases respectively, with 17 bases between them. The CDR3 extends over 13 amino acids. Germline assignment: CDR1 SGHRS and CDR2 YFSETQ.

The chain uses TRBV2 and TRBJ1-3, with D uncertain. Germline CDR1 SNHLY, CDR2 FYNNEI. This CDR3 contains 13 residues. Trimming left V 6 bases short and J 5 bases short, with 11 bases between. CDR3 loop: CASSNSLRNTIYF. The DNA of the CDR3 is TGTGCCAGCAGCAACAGTTTACGAAACACCATATATTTT.

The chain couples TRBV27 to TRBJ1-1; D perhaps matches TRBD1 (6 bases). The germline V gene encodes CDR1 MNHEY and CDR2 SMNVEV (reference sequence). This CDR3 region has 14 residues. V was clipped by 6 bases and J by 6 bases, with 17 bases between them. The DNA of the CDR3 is TGTGCCAGCAGAAAACAGGGAATCTCTGCTGAAGCTTTCTTT. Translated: CASRKQGISAEAFF.

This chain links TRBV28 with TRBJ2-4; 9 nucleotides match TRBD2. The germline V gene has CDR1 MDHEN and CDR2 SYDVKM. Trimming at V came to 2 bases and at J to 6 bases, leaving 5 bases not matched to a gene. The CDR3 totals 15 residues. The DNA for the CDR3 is TGTGCCAGCAGTTTAGCGGGAGGGCCGACAAACATTCAGTACTTC. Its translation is CASSLAGGPTNIQYF. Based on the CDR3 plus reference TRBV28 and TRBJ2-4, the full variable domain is DVKVTQSSRYLVKRTGEKVFLECVQDMDHENMFWYRQDPGLGLRLIYFSYDVKMKEKGDIPEGYSVSREKKERFSLILESASTNQTSMYLCASSLAGGPTNIQYFGAGTRLSVL.

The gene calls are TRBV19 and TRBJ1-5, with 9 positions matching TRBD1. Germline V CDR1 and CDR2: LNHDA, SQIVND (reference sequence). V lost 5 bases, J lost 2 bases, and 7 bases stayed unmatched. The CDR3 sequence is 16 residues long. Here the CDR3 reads CASSALQGAGNQPQHF. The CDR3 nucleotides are TGTGCCAGTAGTGCGTTACAGGGGGCGGGCAATCAGCCCCAGCATTTT.

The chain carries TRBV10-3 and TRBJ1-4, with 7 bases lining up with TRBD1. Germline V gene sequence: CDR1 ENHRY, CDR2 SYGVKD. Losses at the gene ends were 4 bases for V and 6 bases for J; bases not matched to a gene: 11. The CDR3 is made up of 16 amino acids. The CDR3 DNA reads TGTGCCATCAGTGGCAGCTTAGGTGACAGGGATGAAAAACTGTTTTTT. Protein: CAISGSLGDRDEKLFF.

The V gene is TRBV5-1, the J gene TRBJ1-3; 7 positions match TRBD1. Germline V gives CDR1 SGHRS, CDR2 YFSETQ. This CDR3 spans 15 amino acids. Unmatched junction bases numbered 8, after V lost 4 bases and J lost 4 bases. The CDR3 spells CASSPQGVSGNTIYF. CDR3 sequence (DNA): TGCGCCAGCAGCCCTCAGGGGGTTTCGGGAAACACCATATATTTT.

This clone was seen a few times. The CDR3 region has the DNA TGTGCCAGCAGCACAAATGGGGGCGAAGGGACTGAAGCTTTCTTT. Its translation is CASSTNGGEGTEAFF. This chain uses TRBV6-6 with TRBJ1-1; possibly TRBD1 for D (6 bases). Germline assignment: CDR1 MNHNY and CDR2 SVGAGI (reference sequence). The ends were cut back, 6 bases at V and 5 bases at J, with 19 bases in the middle. The CDR3 is made up of 15 amino acids.

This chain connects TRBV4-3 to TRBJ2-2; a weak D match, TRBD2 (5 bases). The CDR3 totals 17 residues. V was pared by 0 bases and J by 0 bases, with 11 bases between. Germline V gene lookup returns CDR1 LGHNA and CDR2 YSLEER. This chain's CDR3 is CASSQDISGTNTGELFF. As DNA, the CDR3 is TGCGCCAGCAGCCAAGATATTTCGGGAACGAACACCGGGGAGCTGTTTTTT.